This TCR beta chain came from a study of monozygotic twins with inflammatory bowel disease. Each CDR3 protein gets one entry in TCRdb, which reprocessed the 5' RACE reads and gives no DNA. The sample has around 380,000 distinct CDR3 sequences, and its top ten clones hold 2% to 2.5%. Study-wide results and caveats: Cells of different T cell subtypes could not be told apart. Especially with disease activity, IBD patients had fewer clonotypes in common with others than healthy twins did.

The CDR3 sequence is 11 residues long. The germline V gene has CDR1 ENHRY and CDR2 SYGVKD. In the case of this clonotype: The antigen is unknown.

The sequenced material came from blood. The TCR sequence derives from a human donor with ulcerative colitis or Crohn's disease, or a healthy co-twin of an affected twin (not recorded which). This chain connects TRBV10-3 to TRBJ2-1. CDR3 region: CAISEIYEQFF.